Described below is a single TCR beta chain sequence and its context. The antigen remains undetermined. With 5 bases clipped from V and 4 bases from J, the junction kept 10 bases outside the gene matches. Germline lookup yields CDR1 SGHAT and CDR2 FQNNGV. The CDR3 is 18 residues long. The sample originates from a study of T-cell reconstitution after alpha-beta-depleted transplantation in children. General study findings and limits: Surviving recipient T cells and thymic progenitors produced the high day-60 TCRbeta diversity seen in some patients.

Unique molecular identifiers were incorporated during preparation of the TCRbeta library. MiXCR was run by TCRdb on the PCR reads, yielding one entry per CDR3 protein. Of fewer than 700,000 distinct CDR3 sequences listed, 13% are singletons. The material was PBMCs, mostly from graft donor cells, obtained 360 days after TCRalphabeta/CD19-depleted stem cell transplant. J is TRBJ2-6 and V is TRBV11-2; 11 bases fit TRBD1. The source of this sequence is a male patient younger than 18 who had a stem cell transplant for acute myeloid leukemia, so the T cells may come from the graft donor. CDR3 loop: CASSRFRTGGAGANVLTF. CDR3 DNA sequence: TGTGCCAGCAGCCGCTTTAGGACAGGGGGCGCCGGGGCCAACGTCCTGACTTTC. Combining the CDR3 with reference TRBV11-2 and TRBJ2-6 gives the whole variable domain EAGVAQSPRYKIIEKRQSVAFWCNPISGHATLYWYQQILGQGPKLLIQFQNNGVVDDSQLPKDRFSAERLKGVDSTLKIQPAKLEDSAVYLCASSRFRTGGAGANVLTFGAGSRLTVL.